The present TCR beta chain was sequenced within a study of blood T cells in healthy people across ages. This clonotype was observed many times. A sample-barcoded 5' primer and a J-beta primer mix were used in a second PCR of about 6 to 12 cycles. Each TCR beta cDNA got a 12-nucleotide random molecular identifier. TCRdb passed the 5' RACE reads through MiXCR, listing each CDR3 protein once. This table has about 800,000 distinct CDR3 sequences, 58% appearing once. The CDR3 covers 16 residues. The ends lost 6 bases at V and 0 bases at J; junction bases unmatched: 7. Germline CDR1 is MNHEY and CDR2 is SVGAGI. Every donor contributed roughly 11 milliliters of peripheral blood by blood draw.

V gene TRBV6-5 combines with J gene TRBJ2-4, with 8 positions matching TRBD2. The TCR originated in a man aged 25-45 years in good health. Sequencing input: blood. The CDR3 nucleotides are TGTGCCAGCAGCCACATTAGCGGGGTAGCCAAAAACATTCAGTACTTC. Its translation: CASSHISGVAKNIQYF.